Detailed here is one T cell receptor beta chain. What it recognizes is unknown. Use of 60 Vbeta and 13 Jbeta primers characterized the PCR. The table came from immunoSEQ multiplex PCR; TCRdb's copy has only in-frame clones and leaves some out. The table has approximately 130,000 clones, approximately 84% seen once. This record comes from a study of cytomegalovirus exposure and HLA in healthy donors. General study points: V- and J-gene trimming in TCR beta was tied to a missense DCLRE1C variant by an analysis performed later. What TCR beta sequences reportedly achieved was accurate prediction of HLA-A and HLA-B alleles in most subjects. In an earlier analysis, most TCR beta V segments were productive about 87% or about 30% of the time. Researchers reported in a later analysis that common viral pathogens appeared linked to several top clusters.

Unmatched junction bases numbered 14, after V lost 4 bases and J lost 5 bases. CDR3 size: 16 residues. CDR1 is SGDLS and CDR2 is YYNGEE in the germline V gene. The receptor was derived from a boy aged 2 to 9 in good health and CMV-seronegative. Sequencing input: PBMCs. This chain joins TRBV9 and TRBJ2-5; 7 bases map to TRBD1. In nucleotides, the CDR3 is TGTGCCAGCAGCCCCGGACAGGTATGGGAAGGGGAGACCCAGTACTTC. It is translated as CASSPGQVWEGETQYF. The full variable domain, with the rest looked up from reference TRBV9 and TRBJ2-5, is DSGVTQTPKHLITATGQRVTLRCSPRSGDLSVYWYQQSLDQGLQFLIQYYNGEERAKGNILERFSAQQFPDLHSELNLSSLELGDSALYFCASSPGQVWEGETQYFGPGTRLLVL.